This T cell receptor (beta chain) was recorded in a study of shared clonotypes between healthy human individuals. Some clones are missing from TCRdb's copy, which holds only in-frame ones; the method was immunoSEQ multiplex PCR. Altogether 800,000 to 950,000 clones are present, about 96% being singletons, with the ten largest covering about 0.25%. The CDR3 spans 16 residues. CDR1 and CDR2 (germline): LGHNA, YSLEER. V gave up 0 bases and J gave up 3 bases, with 13 bases separating them. CD45RO negativity and positive selection for CCR7 defined naive CD8 cells, a population that excluded terminally differentiated effector memory CD45RA+ cells.

Sequenced: naive CD8+ T cells sorted from blood. The rearrangement links TRBV4-3 to TRBJ2-3; perhaps TRBD2 as D (5 bases). This sequence was found in a man under 40 in good health. CDR3 sequence reads: CASSQDTGMGTDTQYF. The CDR3 region has the DNA TGCGCCAGCAGCCAAGATACGGGAATGGGTACAGATACGCAGTATTTT.